This T cell receptor beta chain was retrieved from a study of shared clonotypes between healthy human individuals. General observations from the study: Only blood samples were collected, and tissue repertoires likely differ.

Turning to this clone: What it binds is not known.

V lost 0 bases and J lost 3; bases outside the gene matches: 3. The CDR3 consists of 15 residues. Looked up from germline, CDR1 is MGHRA and CDR2 is YSYEKL. Clones were read by immunoSEQ multiplex PCR, and TCRdb kept only the in-frame ones, dropping some. The sample gives millions of clones, around 96% of which show up once; about 1.1% is in the top ten. Terminally differentiated effector memory CD45RA+ cells were left out of the naive CD8 fraction, which was CD45RO-negative and positively selected for CCR7. The chain is built from TRBV4-1 and TRBJ2-7; 9 nucleotides agree with TRBD1. The specimen sequenced was naive CD8+ T cells sorted from blood. The clonotype comes from a man in his late teens or twenties in good health. The CDR3 loop is CASSQDKGQGYEQYF. CDR3 nucleotides: TGCGCCAGCAGCCAAGATAAGGGACAGGGCTACGAGCAGTACTTC.